The T cell receptor (beta chain) under discussion was sequenced for a study of shared clonotypes between healthy human individuals. The V segment lost 7 bases and the J segment 5 bases; nucleotides outside the gene matches: 2. The CDR3 sequence is 14 residues long. From germline, CDR1 is SNHLY and CDR2 FYNNEI. This table comes from immunoSEQ multiplex PCR, and its TCRdb copy is limited to in-frame clones, with some not included. The sample includes approximately 980,000 clones, about 80% of them seen just once. The receptor was derived from a man younger than 35 in good health. The chain combines TRBV2 with TRBJ2-1; 13 bases match TRBD2. The sequenced sample consisted of memory CD4+ T cells sorted from blood. The sample's subset: CD45RA-negative fraction. The CDR3 sequence is CASNGLAGDNEQFF. In DNA, the CDR3 is TGTGCCAGCAACGGACTAGCGGGAGACAATGAGCAGTTCTTC.